This T cell receptor (beta chain) was retrieved from a study of blood T cell repertoires in COVID-19. Study at large: Acute-phase and convalescent COVID-19 samples originated in the United States, Italy and Spain. T cells, B-cell-depleted T cells, or PBMCs provided the cDNA or gDNA that served as material.

In the original workflow: Nucleated cell number was recorded as an estimate derived from reference gene primer amplification. Profiling relied on immunoSEQ multiplex PCR, and the TCRdb table lists in-frame clones only, not all of them. V, J and clone size were drawn from that table, and D and trimming were deduced from the DNA. Of about 92,000 clones in the sample, 91% were seen once. From germline, CDR1 is SEHNR and CDR2 FQNEAQ (reference sequence). This CDR3 region has 14 residues. Trimming cost V 5 bases and J 5 bases, with 15 bases left between them. This TCR was sampled from a human donor with active COVID-19. The donor label of this sample is uncertain. The specimen sequenced was peripheral blood. The chain couples TRBV7-9 to TRBJ1-1, with a possible D match to TRBD1 (6 bases). The CDR3 loop is CASSPQGGRTEAFF. CDR3 bases: TGTGCCAGCAGCCCGCAAGGGGGACGGACTGAAGCTTTCTTT.